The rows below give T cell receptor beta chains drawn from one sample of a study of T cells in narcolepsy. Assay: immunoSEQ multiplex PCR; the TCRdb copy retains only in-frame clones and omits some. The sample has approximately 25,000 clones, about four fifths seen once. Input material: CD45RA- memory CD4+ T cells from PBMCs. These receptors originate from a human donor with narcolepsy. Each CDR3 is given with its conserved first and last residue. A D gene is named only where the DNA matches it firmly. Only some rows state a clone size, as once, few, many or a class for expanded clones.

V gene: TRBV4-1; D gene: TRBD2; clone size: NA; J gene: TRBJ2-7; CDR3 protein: CASSQGGLAGVEQYF; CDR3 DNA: TGCGCCAGCAGCCAAGGGGGACTAGCTGGGGTCGAGCAGTACTTC
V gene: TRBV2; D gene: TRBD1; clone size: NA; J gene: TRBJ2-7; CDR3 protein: CASRGQGTDYEQYF; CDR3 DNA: TGTGCCAGCAGGGGACAGGGTACCGACTACGAGCAGTACTTC
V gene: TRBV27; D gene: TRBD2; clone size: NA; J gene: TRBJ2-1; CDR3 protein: CASSLSGLAVNEQFF; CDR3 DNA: TGTGCCAGCAGTTTATCGGGACTAGCAGTCAACGAGCAGTTCTTC
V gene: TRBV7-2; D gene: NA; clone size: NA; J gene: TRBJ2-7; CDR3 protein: CASSSRDQSYEQYF; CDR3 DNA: TGTGCCAGCAGCTCCAGGGACCAATCCTACGAGCAGTACTTC
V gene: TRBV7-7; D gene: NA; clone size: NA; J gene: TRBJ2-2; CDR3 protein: CASSRISGGELFF; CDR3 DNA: TGTGCCAGCAGCCGGATTAGCGGCGGGGAGCTGTTTTTT
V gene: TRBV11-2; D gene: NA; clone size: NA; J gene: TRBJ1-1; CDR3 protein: CASSFWQLNTEAFF; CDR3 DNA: TGTGCCAGCAGCTTCTGGCAGTTGAACACTGAAGCTTTCTTT
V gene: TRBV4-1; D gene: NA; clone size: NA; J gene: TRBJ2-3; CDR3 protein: CASSQEGIQTPGITDTQYF; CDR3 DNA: TGCGCCAGCAGCCAAGAGGGAATACAGACCCCAGGGATAACAGATACGCAGTATTTT
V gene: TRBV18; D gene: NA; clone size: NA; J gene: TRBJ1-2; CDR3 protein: CASSPPSGWAYGYTF; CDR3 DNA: TGTGCCAGCTCACCACCCTCAGGTTGGGCCTATGGCTACACCTTC
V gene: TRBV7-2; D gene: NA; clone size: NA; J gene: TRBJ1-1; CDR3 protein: CASLPQGRLNTEAFF; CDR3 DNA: TGTGCCAGCCTCCCCCAGGGGAGGCTGAACACTGAAGCTTTCTTT
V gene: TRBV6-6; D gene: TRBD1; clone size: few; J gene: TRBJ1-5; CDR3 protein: CASRPPGQGNQPQHF; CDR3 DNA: TGTGCCAGCAGGCCACCGGGACAGGGGAATCAGCCCCAGCATTTT
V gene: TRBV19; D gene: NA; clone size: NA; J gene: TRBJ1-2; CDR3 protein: CASSPSHEGTDGYTF; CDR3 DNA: TGTGCCAGTAGTCCTAGTCATGAGGGCACGGATGGCTACACCTTC
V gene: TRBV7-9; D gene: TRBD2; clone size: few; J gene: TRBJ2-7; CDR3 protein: CASSISGRAYEQYF; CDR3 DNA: TGTGCCAGCAGCATTAGCGGGAGGGCCTACGAGCAGTACTTC
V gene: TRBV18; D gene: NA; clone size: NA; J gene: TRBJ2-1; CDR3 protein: CASCLIANHNNEQFF; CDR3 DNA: TGTGCCAGCTGCCTCATAGCGAACCACAACAATGAGCAGTTCTTC
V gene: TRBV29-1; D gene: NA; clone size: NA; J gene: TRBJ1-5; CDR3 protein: CSVAGDPGQPQHF; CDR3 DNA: TGCAGCGTTGCCGGTGACCCAGGTCAGCCCCAGCATTTT
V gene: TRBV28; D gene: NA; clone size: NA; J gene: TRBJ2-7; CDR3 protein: CASSLRRLPPPEQYF; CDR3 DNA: TGTGCCAGCAGTTTGCGGCGGCTTCCCCCCCCAGAGCAGTACTTC
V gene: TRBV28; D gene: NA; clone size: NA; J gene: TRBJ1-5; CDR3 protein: CASSLGGPQPQHF; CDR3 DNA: TGTGCCAGCAGTTTAGGGGGTCCTCAGCCCCAGCATTTT
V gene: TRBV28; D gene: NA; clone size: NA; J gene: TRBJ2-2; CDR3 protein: CASRTQTGFTTGELFF; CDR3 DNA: TGTGCCAGCAGAACTCAAACGGGGTTCACGACCGGGGAGCTGTTTTTT
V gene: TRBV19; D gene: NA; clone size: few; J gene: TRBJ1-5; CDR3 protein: CASNNWGYNEPQHF; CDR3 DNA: TGTGCCAGTAATAATTGGGGCTATAACGAGCCCCAGCATTTT
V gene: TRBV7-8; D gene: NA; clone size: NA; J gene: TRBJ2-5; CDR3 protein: CASTLVQARGTETQYF; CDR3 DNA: TGTGCCAGCACCCTAGTACAGGCTAGAGGTACAGAGACCCAGTACTTC
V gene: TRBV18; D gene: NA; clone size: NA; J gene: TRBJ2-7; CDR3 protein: CASSPFRDALDGQYF; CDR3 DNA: TGTGCCAGCTCACCATTCCGGGACGCGCTGGATGGGCAGTACTTC
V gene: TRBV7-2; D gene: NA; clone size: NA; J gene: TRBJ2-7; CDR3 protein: CASSFDRAAYEQYF; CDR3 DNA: TGTGCCAGCAGCTTTGACCGGGCCGCCTACGAGCAGTACTTC
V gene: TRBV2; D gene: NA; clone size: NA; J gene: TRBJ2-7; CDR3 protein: CASGGTGLLSF; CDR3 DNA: TGTGCCAGCGGGGGGACGGGACTCCTAAGCTTC
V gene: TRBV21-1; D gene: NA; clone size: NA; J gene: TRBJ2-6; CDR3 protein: CASSKARLWGSGANVLTF; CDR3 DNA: NA
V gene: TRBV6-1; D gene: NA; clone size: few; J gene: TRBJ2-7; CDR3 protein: CASSRGPYEQYF; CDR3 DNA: TGTGCCAGCAGTCGGGGACCCTACGAGCAGTACTTC
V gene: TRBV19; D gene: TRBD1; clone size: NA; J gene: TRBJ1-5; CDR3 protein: CASSMRLGQGRNQPQHF; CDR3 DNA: TGTGCCAGTAGTATGAGGTTGGGACAGGGGCGGAATCAGCCCCAGCATTTT
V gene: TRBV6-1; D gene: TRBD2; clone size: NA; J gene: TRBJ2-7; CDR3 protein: CASTRTGGPYEQYF; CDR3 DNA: TGTGCCAGCACCCGGACGGGAGGACCCTACGAGCAGTACTTC
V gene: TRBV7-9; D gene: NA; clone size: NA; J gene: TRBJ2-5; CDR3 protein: CASSLQYRTYNQETQYF; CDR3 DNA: TGTGCCAGCAGCCTCCAGTATCGGACTTATAACCAAGAGACCCAGTACTTC
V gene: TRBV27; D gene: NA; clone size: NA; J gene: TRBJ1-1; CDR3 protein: CASSARATTEAFF; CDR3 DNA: TGTGCCAGCAGCGCTAGGGCGACCACTGAAGCTTTCTTT
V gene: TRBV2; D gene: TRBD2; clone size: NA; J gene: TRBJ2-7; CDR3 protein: CASRRRDYLYEQYF; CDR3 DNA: TGTGCCAGCAGGCGAAGGGACTACCTCTACGAGCAGTACTTC
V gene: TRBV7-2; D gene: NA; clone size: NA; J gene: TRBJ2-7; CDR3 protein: CASGRFNEQYF; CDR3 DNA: TGTGCCAGCGGTCGGTTCAACGAGCAGTACTTC
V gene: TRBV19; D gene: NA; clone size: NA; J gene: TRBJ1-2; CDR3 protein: CASSTLAGFNYGYTF; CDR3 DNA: TGTGCCAGTAGTACCCTGGCAGGTTTTAACTATGGCTACACCTTC
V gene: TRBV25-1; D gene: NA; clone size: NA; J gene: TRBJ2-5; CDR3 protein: CASSDGRDRETQYF; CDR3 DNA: TGTGCCAGCAGTGATGGAAGGGATCGGGAGACCCAGTACTTC
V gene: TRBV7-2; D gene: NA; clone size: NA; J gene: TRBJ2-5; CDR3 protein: CASSLTTQETQYF; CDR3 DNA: TGTGCCAGCAGTTTAACCACCCAAGAGACCCAGTACTTC
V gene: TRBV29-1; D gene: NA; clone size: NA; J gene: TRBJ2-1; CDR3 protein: CSVRIPRGHNEQFF; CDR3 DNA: TGCAGCGTCAGGATACCCCGGGGTCACAATGAGCAGTTCTTC
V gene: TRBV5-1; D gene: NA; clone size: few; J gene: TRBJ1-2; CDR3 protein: CASSFSRVTGDGYTF; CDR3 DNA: TGCGCCAGCAGCTTTTCCCGGGTTACGGGGGATGGCTACACCTTC
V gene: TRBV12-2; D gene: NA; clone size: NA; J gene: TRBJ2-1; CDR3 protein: CASRLGTTSGSNEQFF; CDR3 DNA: TGTGCAAGTCGCTTAGGAACGACTAGCGGGAGCAATGAGCAGTTCTTC
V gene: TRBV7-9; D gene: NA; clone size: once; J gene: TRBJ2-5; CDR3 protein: CASSLWGDTGETQYF; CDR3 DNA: TGTGCCAGCAGCTTATGGGGAGACACAGGAGAGACCCAGTACTTC
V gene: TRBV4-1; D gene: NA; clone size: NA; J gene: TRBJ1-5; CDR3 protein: CASSQDLTQPQHF; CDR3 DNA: TGCGCCAGCAGCCAAGATTTGACTCAGCCCCAGCATTTT
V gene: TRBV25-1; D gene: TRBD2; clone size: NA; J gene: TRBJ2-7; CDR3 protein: CASSERLAGGYEQYF; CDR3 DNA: TGTGCCAGCAGTGAAAGACTAGCGGGAGGCTACGAGCAGTACTTC
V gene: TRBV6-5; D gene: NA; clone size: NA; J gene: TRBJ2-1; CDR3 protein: CASRARGNEQFF; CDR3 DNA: TGTGCCAGCAGGGCCAGGGGAAATGAGCAGTTCTTC